This TCR beta chain originates from a study of blood T cell repertoires in COVID-19. As for the study in general: The United States, Italy and Spain provided the acute and convalescent COVID-19 samples. PBMCs, B-cell-depleted T cells, or T cells were the source of the cDNA or gDNA that made up the material.

Germline V gene lookup returns CDR1 LNHDA and CDR2 SQIVND (reference sequence). The CDR3 is 15 amino acids. V dropped 4 bases and J dropped 4 bases, with 16 bases sitting between them. Per the study methods: How many nucleated cells were present was estimated from reference gene primer amplification. The assay was immunoSEQ multiplex PCR, and TCRdb's table has in-frame clones only and misses some. V and J calls and clone size are given by that table; D and trimming were obtained from the DNA. The top ten clones hold approximately 3.6% of a sample with roughly 130,000 clones, around 87% of them seen once.

The gene calls are TRBV19 and TRBJ2-5, with a weak D call TRBD1 (6 bases). Sequencing was performed on peripheral blood. The TCR sequence derives from a woman aged 55-75 years with acute or convalescent COVID-19. CDR3 amino acids: CASSTYTGFGETQYF. The CDR3 bases are TGTGCCAGTAGTACATACACAGGGTTCGGAGAGACCCAGTACTTC.